This T cell receptor (beta chain) was documented in a study of blood T cell repertoires in COVID-19. Overall study: The samples span acute and convalescent COVID-19 from the United States, Italy and Spain. PBMCs, B-cell-depleted T cells, or T cells provided the cDNA or gDNA that made up the material.

Original data processing: Amplification of reference gene primers provided the estimated nucleated cell counts. TCRdb's table, derived via immunoSEQ multiplex PCR, lists solely in-frame clones and lacks some. V and J calls and clone size follow that table, whereas D and trimming were derived from the DNA. The data hold under 25,000 clones, with 86% observed a single time. Sequencing input: peripheral blood. This TCR was sampled from an elderly woman with acute or convalescent COVID-19.

The CDR3 loop reads CASSPQTGDHEQYF. CDR3 DNA sequence: TGTGCCAGCTCACCGCAGACAGGGGACCACGAGCAGTACTTC. The chain employs TRBV18 and TRBJ2-7, with TRBD1 matching 8 bases. The CDR3 extends over 14 amino acids. Germline V lookup: CDR1 KGHSH, CDR2 LQKENI. The ends lost 3 bases at V and 5 bases at J; junction bases unmatched: 6.